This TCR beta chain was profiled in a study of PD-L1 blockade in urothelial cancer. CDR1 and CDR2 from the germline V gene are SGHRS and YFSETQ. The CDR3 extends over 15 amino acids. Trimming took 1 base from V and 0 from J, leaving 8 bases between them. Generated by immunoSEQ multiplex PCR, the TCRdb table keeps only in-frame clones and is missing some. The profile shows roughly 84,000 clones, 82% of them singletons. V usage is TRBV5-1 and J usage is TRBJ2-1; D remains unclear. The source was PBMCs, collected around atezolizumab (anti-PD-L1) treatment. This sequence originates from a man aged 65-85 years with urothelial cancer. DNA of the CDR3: TGCGCCAGCAGCTTGACGCTTAGCTCCTACAATGAGCAGTTCTTC. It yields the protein CASSLTLSSYNEQFF. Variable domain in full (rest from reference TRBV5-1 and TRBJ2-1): KAGVTQTPRYLIKTRGQQVTLSCSPISGHRSVSWYQQTPGQGLQFLFEYFSETQRNKGNFPGRFSGRQFSNSRSEMNVSTLELGDSALYLCASSLTLSSYNEQFFGPGTRLTVL.